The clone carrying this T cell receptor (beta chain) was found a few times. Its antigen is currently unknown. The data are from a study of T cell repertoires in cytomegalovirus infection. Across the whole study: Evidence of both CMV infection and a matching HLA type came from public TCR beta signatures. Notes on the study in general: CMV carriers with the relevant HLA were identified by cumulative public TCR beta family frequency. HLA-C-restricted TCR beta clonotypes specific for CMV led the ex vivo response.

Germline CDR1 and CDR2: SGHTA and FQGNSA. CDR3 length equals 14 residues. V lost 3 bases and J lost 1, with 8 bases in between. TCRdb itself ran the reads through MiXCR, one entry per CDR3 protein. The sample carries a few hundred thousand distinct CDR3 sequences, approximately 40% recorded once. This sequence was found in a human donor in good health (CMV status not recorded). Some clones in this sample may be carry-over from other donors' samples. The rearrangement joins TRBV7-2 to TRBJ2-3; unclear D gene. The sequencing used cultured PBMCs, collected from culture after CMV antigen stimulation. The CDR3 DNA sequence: TGTGCCAGCAGCTTTGTCGTTGGCACAGATACGCAGTATTTT. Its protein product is CASSFVVGTDTQYF.